The sequence of this TCR beta chain was determined in a study of blood T cell repertoires in COVID-19. This CDR3 has 14 residues. Germline-derived CDR1 and CDR2 are SGHKS and YYEKEE (reference sequence). The V gene lost 5 bases and the J gene lost 3 bases, with 11 bases spanning the gap. Source study methods: By means of reference gene primer amplification, nucleated cell counts were estimated. Clones were sequenced by immunoSEQ multiplex PCR, and TCRdb holds only the in-frame ones, with some missing. The V and J calls and the clone size are those of that table, but D and trimming were determined from the DNA. There are 190,000 or so clones in the sample; 87% occur only once, and nearly 2.5% lies in the top ten.

The clonotype comes from a man aged 35-49 years with active or convalescent COVID-19. Material for sequencing was peripheral blood. The chain employs TRBV5-5 and TRBJ1-4, with D uncertain. CDR3 sequence: CASRPYHSNEKLFF. In nucleotides, the CDR3 is TGTGCCAGCAGACCTTACCACTCTAATGAAAAACTGTTTTTT. Together with reference TRBV5-5 and TRBJ1-4, the CDR3 gives the full variable domain: DAGVTQSPTHLIKTRGQQVTLRCSPISGHKSVSWYQQVLGQGPQFIFQYYEKEERGRGNFPDRFSARQFPNYSSELNVNALLLGDSALYLCASRPYHSNEKLFFGSGTQLSVL.